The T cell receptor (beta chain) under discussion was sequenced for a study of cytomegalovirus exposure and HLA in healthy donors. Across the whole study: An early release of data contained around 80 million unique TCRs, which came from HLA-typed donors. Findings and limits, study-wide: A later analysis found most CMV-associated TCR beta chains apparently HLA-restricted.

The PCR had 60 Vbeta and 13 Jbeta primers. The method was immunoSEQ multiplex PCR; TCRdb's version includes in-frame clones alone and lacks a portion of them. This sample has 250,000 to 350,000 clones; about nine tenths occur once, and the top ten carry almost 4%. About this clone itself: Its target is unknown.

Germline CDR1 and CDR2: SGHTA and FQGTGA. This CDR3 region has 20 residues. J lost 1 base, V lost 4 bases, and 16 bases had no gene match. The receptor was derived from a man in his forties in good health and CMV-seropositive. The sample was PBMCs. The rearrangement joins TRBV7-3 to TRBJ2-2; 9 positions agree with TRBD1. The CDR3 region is CASSSGPGTGWGKNTGELFF. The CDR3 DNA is TGTGCCAGCAGCTCCGGTCCCGGGACAGGGTGGGGGAAGAACACCGGGGAGCTGTTTTTT.